This T cell receptor (beta chain) originates from a study of shared clonotypes between healthy human individuals. In the study's own analysis: ImmunoSEQ junction-only sequences lacked quality scores, so their filtering differed. Method: immunoSEQ multiplex PCR; TCRdb's copy keeps in-frame clones and lacks some. V, J and clone size derive from that table, while D and trimming were established from the DNA sequence. The sample includes 2 million to 2.5 million clones, 85% to 95% of them seen just once. Regarding the study as a whole: Donors were few, which limited the genetic and exposure-history diversity represented. Generally, naive subsets (rather than memory subsets) showed larger estimated richness. Among donors, clonotype sharing was expected to be affected by sequencing depth.

The V gene's germline CDR1 is MGHRA and CDR2 YSYEKL. The V gene end was trimmed by 0 bases and the J gene end by 2 bases; junction bases not matched to a gene: 7. This CDR3 is built from 18 residues. As concerns this clone: Its antigen is not known.

Positive CCR7 selection of CD45RO-negative cells yielded the naive CD8 cells, and terminally differentiated effector memory CD45RA+ cells were excluded. The sample consisted of naive CD8+ T cells sorted from blood. The clonotype originates from a man aged 18 to 30 in good health. This rearrangement joins TRBV4-1 to TRBJ2-7; 13 bases match TRBD2. CDR3 DNA sequence: TGCGCCAGCAGCCAAGAAGGGGGCGGGACTAGCGGGACCTACGAGCAGTACTTC. The encoded protein is CASSQEGGGTSGTYEQYF.